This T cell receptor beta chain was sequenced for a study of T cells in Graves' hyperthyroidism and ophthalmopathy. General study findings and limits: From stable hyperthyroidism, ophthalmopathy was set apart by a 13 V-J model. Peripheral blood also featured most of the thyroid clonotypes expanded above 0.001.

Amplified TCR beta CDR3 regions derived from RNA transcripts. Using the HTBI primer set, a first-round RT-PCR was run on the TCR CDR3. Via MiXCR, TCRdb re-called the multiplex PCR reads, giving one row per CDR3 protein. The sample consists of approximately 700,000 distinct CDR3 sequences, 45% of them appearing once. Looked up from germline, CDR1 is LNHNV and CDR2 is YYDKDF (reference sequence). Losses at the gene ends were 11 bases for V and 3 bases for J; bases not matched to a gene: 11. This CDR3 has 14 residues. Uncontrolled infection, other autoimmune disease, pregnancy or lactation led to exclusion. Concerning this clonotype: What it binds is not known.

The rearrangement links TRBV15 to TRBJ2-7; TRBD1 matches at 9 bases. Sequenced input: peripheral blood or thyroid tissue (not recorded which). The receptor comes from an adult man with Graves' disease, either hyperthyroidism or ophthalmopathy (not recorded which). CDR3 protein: CAPAVGQGSYEQYF. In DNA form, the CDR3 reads TGTGCCCCTGCTGTGGGACAGGGTAGCTACGAGCAGTACTTC.